A single sample is the source of the 21 T cell receptor beta chains below, sequenced in a study of OX40 agonist ivuxolimab in advanced cancers. Assay: immunoSEQ multiplex PCR; the TCRdb copy retains only in-frame clones and omits some. The sample has 83,000 or so clones, 70% to 85% seen once; the top ten hold around 7.5%. Source: CD4+ or CD8+ T cells sorted from blood, taken in a trial of the OX40 agonist ivuxolimab. Source of these receptors: an adult with an advanced solid tumor such as melanoma, head and neck, liver or kidney cancer.

The rearrangement uses TRBV14 and TRBJ1-6; 9 nucleotides align to TRBD1. CDR3 length: 17 amino acids. The germline gives CDR1 SGHDN, CDR2 FVKESK. With 0 bases clipped from V and 9 bases from J, the junction kept 9 bases outside the gene matches. This CDR3 reads CASSQELPGQGSSPLHF. Written as DNA, the CDR3 is TGTGCCAGCAGCCAAGAGCTTCCGGGACAGGGTAGTTCACCCCTCCACTTT.

CDR3 sequence reads: CSVPRPGTFETQYF. The CDR3 DNA reads as TGCAGCGTTCCCCGGCCAGGGACGTTCGAGACCCAGTACTTC. This chain connects TRBV29-1 to TRBJ2-5; D possibly uses TRBD1 or TRBD2 (5 bases each). CDR1 is SQVTM, CDR2 ANQGSEA, per germline. Trimming pared 5 bases from V and 5 bases from J, leaving 18 bases between. The CDR3 is 14 amino acids.

V usage is TRBV9 and J usage is TRBJ2-1; TRBD2 matches at 9 bases. The CDR3 totals 16 residues. CDR1 is SGDLS, CDR2 YYNGEE, per germline. Trimming at V came to 4 bases and at J to 2 bases, leaving 7 bases not matched to a gene. The CDR3 region has the DNA TGTGCCAGCAGCAAGATAGCGGGAGCCACCTACAATGAGCAGTTCTTC. Its translation is CASSKIAGATYNEQFF.

This clone was counted a few times. The rearrangement uses TRBV7-3 and TRBJ2-1, with 7 bases aligning to TRBD2. V dropped 1 base and J dropped 6; count of bases not matched to a gene: 9. This CDR3 comprises 16 residues. Germline V gene lookup returns CDR1 SGHTA and CDR2 FQGTGA. CDR3 sequence: CASSLRQGRGFNEQFF. CDR3 nucleotide sequence: TGTGCCAGCAGCTTAAGGCAAGGGCGGGGGTTCAATGAGCAGTTCTTC.

V and J are TRBV2 and TRBJ2-5; unclear D gene. The J call is in doubt because the DNA end fits TRBJ2-7 better. CDR1 is SNHLY and CDR2 is FYNNEI in the germline V gene. The CDR3 runs 14 residues. CDR3 amino acids: CASSESLNSYEQYF. CDR3 in DNA: TGTGCCAGCAGTGAAAGCCTGAACTCCTACGAGCAGTACTTC.

The chain carries TRBV6-5 and TRBJ1-1; D may be TRBD1 (5 bases). The CDR3 runs to 13 residues. Trimming pared 5 bases from V and 4 bases from J, leaving 11 bases between. Germline CDR1 is MNHEY and CDR2 is SVGAGI. CDR3 DNA: TGTGCCAGCAGTGCGACCGGGGGCACTGAAGCTTTCTTT. This gives the protein CASSATGGTEAFF.

The chain has TRBV19 and TRBJ2-3, with a possible D match to TRBD1 (5 bases). The CDR3 is made up of 15 amino acids. Between the trimmed V and J ends, which lost 7 bases and 6 bases, there was a span of 20 bases. Germline CDR1 reads LNHDA; CDR2 reads SQIVND (reference sequence). The CDR3 protein is CASTLRGTTLDTQYF. In DNA form, the CDR3 reads TGTGCCAGTACCCTTAGGGGCACGACCTTGGATACGCAGTATTTT.

The rearrangement joins TRBV18 to TRBJ1-3; the match to TRBD1 covers 7 bases. Germline CDR1 reads KGHSH; CDR2 reads LQKENI. The J segment lost 1 base and the V segment lost 4 bases, leaving 4 bases of the junction unmatched. The CDR3 length is 15 residues. CDR3 nucleotide sequence: TGTGCCAGCTCACAGGGACAGACATCTGGAAACACCATATATTTT. Translation: CASSQGQTSGNTIYF.

The chain has TRBV7-6 and TRBJ2-7; no firm D call. V was shortened by 5 bases and J by 0 bases, with 11 bases between the two germline ends. The CDR3 is 14 residues long. The V gene's germline CDR1 is SGHVS and CDR2 FNYEAQ. CDR3 coding DNA: TGTGCCAGCAGCCGGACGGTCAGCTCCTACGAGCAGTACTTC. The encoded protein is CASSRTVSSYEQYF.

This clone was found a few times. The chain carries TRBV19 and TRBJ1-2; D might be TRBD1 (6 bases). Trimming pared 3 bases from V and 4 bases from J, leaving 15 bases between. The germline V gene has CDR1 LNHDA and CDR2 SQIVND (reference sequence). The CDR3 is made up of 15 amino acids. CDR3 loop: CASSMAGGEGYGYTF. CDR3 in DNA: TGTGCCAGTAGTATGGCGGGGGGCGAAGGCTATGGCTACACCTTC. The full variable domain, with the rest looked up from reference TRBV19 and TRBJ1-2, is DGGITQSPKYLFRKEGQNVTLSCEQNLNHDAMYWYRQDPGQGLRLIYYSQIVNDFQKGDIAEGYSVSREKKESFPLTVTSAQKNPTAFYLCASSMAGGEGYGYTFGSGTRLTVV.

This clone was counted a few times. Relative to the germline gene, one junction end is altered; a read error may explain this. The V gene is TRBV6-1, the J gene TRBJ2-1, with TRBD2 as a possible D gene (6 bases). This CDR3 has 12 amino acids. Germline values: CDR1 MNHNS, CDR2 SASEGT. The CDR3 is CASRGGPTYPIF. CDR3 nucleotide sequence: TGTGCCAGCAGGGGGGGACCAACCTACCCGATCTTC.

The chain uses TRBV4-1 and TRBJ1-4, with D unresolved. V dropped 1 base and J dropped 6 bases, with 3 bases sitting between them. This CDR3 has 12 residues. Per germline, CDR1 MGHRA and CDR2 YSYEKL. The CDR3 DNA is TGCGCCAGCAGCCAAGTGCATGAAAAACTGTTTTTT. This codes for CASSQVHEKLFF.

A single count supports this clone. The V and J genes are TRBV7-3 and TRBJ2-5, with D perhaps being TRBD1 or TRBD2 (5 bases each). V was clipped by 1 base and J by 5 bases, with 14 bases between them. Germline-derived CDR1 and CDR2 are SGHTA and FQGTGA. The CDR3 is 15 residues long. The CDR3 bases are TGTGCCAGCAGCTTAAGTTCCGGGGCCCAGGAGACCCAGTACTTC. Protein: CASSLSSGAQETQYF.

This clone is a singleton in its sample. V and J are TRBV10-1 and TRBJ2-7; 14 bases agree with TRBD2. In germline, CDR1 is WNHNN, CDR2 SYGVQD (reference sequence). CDR3 length: 15 amino acids. Germline trimming cut 6 bases from V and 3 bases from J; bases unmatched to any gene: 4. CDR3 residues: CASSGTSGGFYEQYF. The CDR3 bases are TGCGCCAGCAGCGGGACTAGCGGGGGATTCTACGAGCAGTACTTC.

This clone was recorded a few times. The CDR3 protein is CASRLARGAVNQPQHF. CDR3 coding DNA: TGTGCAAGTCGCTTAGCGAGGGGGGCGGTTAATCAGCCCCAGCATTTT. V and J are TRBV12-2 and TRBJ1-5. TRBV12-2 is shown as a pseudogene. The CDR3 runs to 16 residues.

The chain's CDR3 is CASSESLSGEQYF. The CDR3 nucleotides are TGTGCCAGCAGTGAATCGCTCTCTGGTGAGCAGTACTTC. The rearrangement joins TRBV2 to TRBJ2-5; D uncertain. This CDR3 contains 13 residues. Germline assignment: CDR1 SNHLY and CDR2 FYNNEI. The V gene lost 2 bases and the J gene lost 11 bases, with 15 bases spanning the gap. Full variable domain (outside the CDR3, taken from reference TRBV2 and TRBJ2-5): EPEVTQTPSHQVTQMGQEVILRCVPISNHLYFYWYRQILGQKVEFLVSFYNNEISEKSEIFDDQFSVERPDGSNFTLKIRSTKLEDSAMYFCASSESLSGEQYFGPGTRLLVL.

The chain recombines TRBV4-1 with TRBJ2-3; possibly TRBD2 for D (6 bases). The CDR3 loop spans 15 amino acids. The V end was cut by 1 base, the J end by 4 bases, with 12 bases between. CDR1 and CDR2 (germline): MGHRA, YSYEKL. CDR3 bases: TGCGCCAGCAGCCAAGTAGTACTAGCCGCAGATACGCAGTATTTT. Translated: CASSQVVLAADTQYF.

The chain uses TRBV19 and TRBJ2-7; no clear D gene. The germline gives CDR1 LNHDA, CDR2 SQIVND (reference sequence). V lost 2 bases and J 7 bases, leaving 12 bases between the germline ends. The length of the CDR3 is 13 residues. The CDR3 sequence: CASSINQLDEQYF. The CDR3 region has the DNA TGTGCCAGTAGTATAAACCAGCTTGATGAGCAGTACTTC.

The rearrangement links TRBV5-1 to TRBJ2-1; 9 bases map to TRBD2. V shed 3 bases, J shed 4 bases, and the junction held 5 bases outside the gene matches. This CDR3 is built from 15 residues. Germline CDR1 and CDR2: SGHRS and YFSETQ. CDR3 nucleotides: TGCGCCAGCAGCTGGGCTAGCGGGGAGTACAATGAGCAGTTCTTC. It encodes CASSWASGEYNEQFF.

This chain's CDR3 is CASGLVLTGTGGTYEQYF. As DNA, the CDR3 is TGTGCTAGTGGTTTGGTACTTACGGGGACAGGGGGTACCTACGAGCAGTACTTC. The chain has TRBV12-5 and TRBJ2-5, with 11 bases lining up with TRBD1. TRBJ2-7 matches the DNA end more closely, so the J call is doubtful. This CDR3 region has 18 residues. Germline CDR1 and CDR2: LGHNT and FRNRAP.

This clone has just one count. The CDR3 protein is CASSPAKGHYNEQFF. In DNA form, the CDR3 reads TGTGCCAGCAGCCCCGCTAAGGGTCACTACAATGAGCAGTTCTTC. The J gene is TRBJ2-1, the V gene TRBV7-2; the D is unclear. Trimming pared 5 bases from V and 3 bases from J, leaving 14 bases between. The CDR3 length is 15 residues. CDR1 and CDR2 from the germline V gene are SGHTA and FQGNSA.